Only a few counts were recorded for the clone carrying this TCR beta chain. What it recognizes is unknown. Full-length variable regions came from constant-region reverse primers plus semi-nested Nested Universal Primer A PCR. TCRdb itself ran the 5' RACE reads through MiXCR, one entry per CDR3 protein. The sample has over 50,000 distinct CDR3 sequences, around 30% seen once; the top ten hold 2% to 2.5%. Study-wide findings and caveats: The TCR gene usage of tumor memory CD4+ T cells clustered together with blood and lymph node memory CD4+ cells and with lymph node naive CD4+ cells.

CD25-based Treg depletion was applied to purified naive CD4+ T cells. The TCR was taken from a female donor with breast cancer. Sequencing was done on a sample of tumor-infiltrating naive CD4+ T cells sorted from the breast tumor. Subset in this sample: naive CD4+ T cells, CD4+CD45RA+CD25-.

This CDR3 is CASRATGGNQPQHF. CDR3 DNA sequence: TGTGCCAGCAGAGCGACAGGGGGCAATCAGCCCCAGCATTTT. The V gene is TRBV7-2, the J gene TRBJ1-5; 8 bases line up with TRBD1. This CDR3 is 14 amino acids long. Germline V gene data show CDR1 as SGHTA and CDR2 as FQGNSA. The V segment lost 6 bases and the J segment 2 bases; nucleotides outside the gene matches: 3.